This entry features one T cell receptor (beta chain) sequence. Its antigen is not known. Of the isolated RNA, all was reverse transcribed, and so the sequenced material was expressed TCRB transcripts. This table comes from immunoSEQ multiplex PCR, and its TCRdb copy is limited to in-frame clones, with some not included. The sample has approximately 250,000 clones, roughly 11% seen once. Donors underwent one heparinised blood draw, approximately 120 mL on average. V shed 6 bases and J shed 4 bases, with 11 bases lying between them. Germline CDR1 MNHEY, CDR2 SVGAGI. This CDR3 contains 13 residues. This sample is part of a study of beta chain features in type 1 diabetes. Study as a whole: Patients and healthy donors were similar in age, gender and cell yields.

Broader study findings: Among patients with Type 1 diabetes, TCRB CDR3s were moderately but significantly shorter in every one of the four CD4+ subsets. The question left open here concerned HLA type influencing TCRB rearrangement. TCRB repertoires of naive, central memory and Treg cells appeared more similar among patients than among healthy donors.

This chain joins TRBV6-5 and TRBJ2-3; D is possibly TRBD2 (7 bases). This sequence originates from a man under 40 with type 1 diabetes. Specimen: naive CD4+ T cells from blood. The chain's CDR3 is CASSRGGPDTQYF. In nucleotides, the CDR3 is TGTGCCAGCAGCCGCGGGGGCCCAGATACGCAGTATTTT.